This T cell receptor (beta chain) was profiled in a study of regulatory dendritic cells for organ transplantation. Study in general: Monocytes received vitamin D3 on days 0 and 4, IL-10 on day 4. Study conclusions and caveats: Of resting T cell subsets, memory CD8+ had the most alloreactive clonotypes. Mature dendritic cells appeared to drive more memory CD8+ clonal expansion than regulatory ones.

Clones were sequenced by immunoSEQ multiplex PCR, and TCRdb holds only the in-frame ones, with some missing. The sample lists under 15,000 clones, 70% to 80% occurring once. CFSE-labeled sorted T cells met regulatory or mature dendritic cells for five to six days. V shed 2 bases and J 1 base; nucleotides not matched to a gene: 2. The CDR3 contains 15 residues. Germline lookup yields CDR1 SGHVS and CDR2 FQNEAQ. Comment on this clone: As yet, its antigen is unknown.

The rearrangement links TRBV7-8 to TRBJ1-5, with TRBD1 matching over 7 bases. The receptor was derived from a human donor in good health. Sequencing used naive CD4+ T cells from blood cultured with regulatory dendritic cells. Subset reported: CD45RA+ naive T cells. This chain's CDR3 is CASSLMGQSNQPQHF. The DNA of the CDR3 is TGTGCCAGCAGCTTAATGGGACAGAGCAATCAGCCCCAGCATTTT. Together with reference TRBV7-8 and TRBJ1-5, the CDR3 gives the full variable domain: GAGVSQSPRYKVAKRGQDVALRCDPISGHVSLFWYQQALGQGPEFLTYFQNEAQLDKSGLPSDRFFAERPEGSVSTLKIQRTQQEDSAVYLCASSLMGQSNQPQHFGDGTRLSIL.